This T cell receptor (beta chain) stems from a study of blood T cell repertoires in COVID-19. Study context: Some COVID-19 samples were acute and others convalescent; all came from the United States, Italy and Spain.

CDR1 SGHRS and CDR2 YFSETQ come from the germline V gene. This CDR3 contains 11 residues. Trimming left V 6 bases short and J 8 bases short, with 11 bases between. All enrollees were roughly 18 to 89 years old and from around 25 US areas. Categorization into cohorts depended on clinical history that participants reported. TCRdb's table, derived via immunoSEQ multiplex PCR, lists solely in-frame clones and lacks some. The sample includes around 420,000 clones, nearly 90% of them seen just once. Sequencing input: PBMCs or T cells enriched from blood (not recorded which). This sequence joins TRBV5-1 and TRBJ1-1, with unresolved D. The clonotype comes from a woman aged 35 to 49 with acute COVID-19. This CDR3 reads CASTPFREAFF. The CDR3 DNA reads TGCGCCAGCACCCCATTCAGGGAAGCTTTCTTT.